Here is one T cell receptor (beta chain) with its context. Its antigen is unknown. These data originate in a study of T cell repertoires in cytomegalovirus infection. Study context: From public TCR beta signatures came an indication of both CMV infection and matching HLA type.

TCRdb re-analysed the reads in MiXCR, keeping a single row per CDR3 protein. The sample lists more than 45,000 distinct CDR3 sequences; around 33% were seen once. Per the germline V gene, CDR1 is SEHNR and CDR2 is FQNEAQ (reference sequence). The CDR3 sequence is 15 residues long. Trimming removed 2 bases at V and 0 bases at J, with 8 bases between. V and J are TRBV7-9 and TRBJ2-4, with D unclear. Source material: PBMCs, sequenced either directly or after in vitro stimulation (not recorded which). This sequence was found in a human donor in good health (CMV status not recorded). Some clones in this sample may be carry-over from other donors' samples. The CDR3 DNA reads TGTGCCAGCAGCTTATACAGCCTAGCCAAAAACATTCAGTACTTC. This gives the protein CASSLYSLAKNIQYF.